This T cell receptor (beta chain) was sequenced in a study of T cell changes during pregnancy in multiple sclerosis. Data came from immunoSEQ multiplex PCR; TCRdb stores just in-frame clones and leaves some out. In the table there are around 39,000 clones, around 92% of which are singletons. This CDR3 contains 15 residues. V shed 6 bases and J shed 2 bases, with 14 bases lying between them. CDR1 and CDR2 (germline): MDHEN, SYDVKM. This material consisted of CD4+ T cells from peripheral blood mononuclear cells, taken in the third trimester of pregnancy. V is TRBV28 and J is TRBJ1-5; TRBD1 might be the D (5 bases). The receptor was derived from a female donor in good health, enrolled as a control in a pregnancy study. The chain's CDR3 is CASSFPGARNQPQHF. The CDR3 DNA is TGTGCCAGCAGCTTCCCTGGGGCGCGCAATCAGCCCCAGCATTTT.